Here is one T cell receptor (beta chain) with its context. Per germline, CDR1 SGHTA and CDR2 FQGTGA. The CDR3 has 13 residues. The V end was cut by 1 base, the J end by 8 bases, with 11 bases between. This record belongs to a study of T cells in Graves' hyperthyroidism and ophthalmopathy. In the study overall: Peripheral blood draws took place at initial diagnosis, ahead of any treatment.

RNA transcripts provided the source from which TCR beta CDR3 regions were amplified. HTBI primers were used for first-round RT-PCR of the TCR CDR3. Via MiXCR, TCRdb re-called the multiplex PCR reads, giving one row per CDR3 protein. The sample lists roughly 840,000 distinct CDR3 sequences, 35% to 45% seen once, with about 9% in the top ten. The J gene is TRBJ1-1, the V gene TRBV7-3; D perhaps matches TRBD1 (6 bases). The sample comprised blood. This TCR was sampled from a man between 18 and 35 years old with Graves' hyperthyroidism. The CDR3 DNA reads TGTGCCAGCAGCTTAAACGCAGGGGCGGAAGCTTTCTTT. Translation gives CASSLNAGAEAFF.